The present TCR beta chain was sequenced within a study of cytomegalovirus exposure and HLA in healthy donors. Findings and limits, study-wide: Earlier analysis yielded a pattern in which most TCR beta V segments were productive about 90% or about 30% of the time. In vitro testing confirmed a few CMV-associated chains as specific for CMV antigens. Analyses of presence/absence relied on an assumption of roughly uniform sequencing depth across donors. TRBV6-2, TRBV6-3 and some other V segments were unresolvable in 87-base-pair reads.

For this clone: Its antigen is unknown.

In germline, CDR1 is MDHEN, CDR2 SYDVKM. This CDR3 comprises 13 residues. The V gene end was trimmed by 5 bases and the J gene end by 6 bases; junction bases not matched to a gene: 6. The PCR was carried out with 60 Vbeta primers and 13 Jbeta primers. Using immunoSEQ multiplex PCR, the repertoire was profiled, and TCRdb retains in-frame clones only, with some absent. The sample carries over 100,000 clones, 74% recorded once. The sample taken for sequencing was PBMCs. The receptor was isolated from a human donor in good health. The rearrangement links TRBV28 to TRBJ1-2, with 7 bases identical to TRBD1. This CDR3 reads CASSLIGQDGYTF. As DNA, the CDR3 is TGTGCCAGCAGTCTTATCGGACAGGATGGCTACACCTTC.